The 23 T cell receptor beta chains reported below all come from one sample, sequenced in a study of lymphopenia after photon versus proton radiotherapy. Generated by immunoSEQ multiplex PCR, the TCRdb table keeps only in-frame clones and is missing some. The table records around 64,000 clones, about 85% of them present only once. Sequencing used peripheral blood, obtained from a patient treated with proton-based radiotherapy. The receptors derive from a man aged 80 or over with esophageal cancer.

The rearrangement uses TRBV2 and TRBJ2-5; 8 bases are shared with TRBD1. Germline-derived CDR1 and CDR2 are SNHLY and FYNNEI. The CDR3 contains 15 residues. V dropped 5 bases and J dropped 4; count of bases not matched to a gene: 9. The CDR3 sequence: CASSSGQGATETQYF. The DNA of the CDR3 is TGTGCCAGCAGTTCCGGACAGGGTGCGACAGAGACCCAGTACTTC.

This clone was observed a single time. The rearrangement links TRBV6-1 to TRBJ2-1; 11 bases are shared with TRBD2. Trimming at V came to 5 bases and at J to 9 bases, leaving 6 bases not matched to a gene. This CDR3 comprises 14 residues. Germline CDR1 reads MNHNS; CDR2 reads SASEGT. DNA of the CDR3: TGTGCCAGCAGTAAGACTAGCGGGACTGGTGAGCAGTTCTTC. It specifies CASSKTSGTGEQFF.

The V and J genes are TRBV6-5 and TRBJ2-5; a weak D match, TRBD2 (6 bases). CDR1 is MNHEY, CDR2 SVGAGI, per germline. The CDR3 consists of 15 residues. V was shortened by 3 bases and J by 5 bases, with 16 bases between the two germline ends. This CDR3 is CASSYRGGAGETQYF. The CDR3 DNA sequence: TGTGCCAGCAGTTATAGGGGCGGGGCAGGGGAGACCCAGTACTTC.

V usage is TRBV5-1 and J usage is TRBJ2-2; the match to TRBD2 covers 7 bases. The CDR3 is 15 amino acids. Germline V gene sequence: CDR1 SGHRS, CDR2 YFSETQ. Germline trimming cut 0 bases from V and 6 bases from J; bases unmatched to any gene: 5. The CDR3 protein is CASSLAQGGAGELFF. The DNA of the CDR3 is TGCGCCAGCAGCTTGGCCCAGGGAGGGGCCGGGGAGCTGTTTTTT.

This sequence joins TRBV19 and TRBJ1-5, with D possibly being TRBD1 (6 bases). The CDR3 contains 15 residues. V gave up 4 bases and J gave up 3 bases, with 13 bases separating them. Germline loops: CDR1 LNHDA, CDR2 SQIVND (reference sequence). CDR3 protein: CASSTGGGPNQPQHF. The CDR3 coding sequence is TGTGCCAGTAGTACCGGTGGGGGGCCCAATCAGCCCCAGCATTTT. Supplemented by reference TRBV19 and TRBJ1-5, the full variable domain reads DGGITQSPKYLFRKEGQNVTLSCEQNLNHDAMYWYRQDPGQGLRLIYYSQIVNDFQKGDIAEGYSVSREKKESFPLTVTSAQKNPTAFYLCASSTGGGPNQPQHFGDGTRLSIL.

CDR3 nucleotide sequence: TGTGCCAGCAGTTCAGGGACAGCTTATAGCAATCAGCCCCAGCATTTT. Protein product: CASSSGTAYSNQPQHF. The chain joins TRBV2 to TRBJ1-5; 7 bases agree with TRBD1. After removal of 5 bases from V and 0 bases from J, the junction contained 7 bases not matched to a gene. Germline V gene lookup returns CDR1 SNHLY and CDR2 FYNNEI. The CDR3 is 16 amino acids.

This chain joins TRBV12-2 and TRBJ1-6; TRBD1 reflects the table's D call only, with no check against the DNA. TRBV12-2 is a recognized pseudogene. This CDR3 is built from 12 residues. The CDR3 region is CAGNRGGSPLHF. CDR3 nucleotide sequence: TGTGCAGGCAACAGGGGTGGTTCACCCCTCCACTTT.

This sequence joins TRBV18 and TRBJ1-1, with D unresolved. The V and J ends lost 0 bases and 3 bases respectively, with 11 bases between them. This CDR3 has 15 amino acids. In germline, CDR1 is KGHSH, CDR2 LQKENI. The CDR3 bases are TGTGCCAGCTCACCACCTCCGGGGAAGGACACTGAAGCTTTCTTT. Protein product: CASSPPPGKDTEAFF.

This clone was counted a single time. The chain links TRBV7-9 to TRBJ2-1; 14 bases are a match to TRBD2. In germline, CDR1 is SEHNR, CDR2 FQNEAQ (reference sequence). V shed 6 bases, J shed 10 bases, and the junction held 2 bases outside the gene matches. The CDR3 is 13 residues long. CDR3 residues: CASSRTSGREQFF. In nucleotides, the CDR3 is TGTGCCAGCAGTCGGACTAGCGGGAGGGAGCAGTTCTTC.

The chain joins TRBV7-2 to TRBJ2-7; tentative D call: TRBD1 (5 bases). Germline V CDR1 and CDR2: SGHTA, FQGNSA. The length of the CDR3 is 13 residues. Trimming took 6 bases from V and 7 from J, leaving 16 bases between them. The DNA for the CDR3 is TGTGCCAGCAGTCAACGCAGGGTGGGGGAGCAGTACTTC. Its protein product is CASSQRRVGEQYF.

The chain joins TRBV5-1 to TRBJ1-1, with no clear D. Germline V gene data show CDR1 as SGHRS and CDR2 as YFSETQ. This CDR3 comprises 14 residues. V was cut by 0 bases and J by 1 base, with 7 bases left in between. The CDR3 is CASSLDRPNTEAFF. CDR3 coding DNA: TGCGCCAGCAGCTTGGACAGACCGAACACTGAAGCTTTCTTT.

The chain joins TRBV11-3 to TRBJ2-2, with 10 bases that match TRBD1. V was clipped by 4 bases and J by 3 bases; unmatched bases: 5. This CDR3 has 16 residues. The V gene's germline CDR1 is SGHNT and CDR2 YENEEA. CDR3 region: CASSYSGTGDTGELFF. The CDR3 DNA reads as TGTGCCAGCAGCTACTCCGGGACAGGGGACACCGGGGAGCTGTTTTTT.

This clone was picked up a small number of times. The genes are TRBV7-2 and TRBJ1-6; D may be TRBD1 (5 bases). CDR1 and CDR2 (germline): SGHTA, FQGNSA. Trimming left V 3 bases short and J 6 bases short, with 9 bases between. The CDR3 covers 14 residues. This CDR3 is CASSFGQLNSPLHF. The CDR3 nucleotides are TGTGCCAGCAGCTTCGGACAACTTAATTCACCCCTCCACTTT.

By proportion, this clone is medium-sized. The gene calls are TRBV19 and TRBJ1-2; 7 nucleotides agree with TRBD1. Unmatched junction bases numbered 6, after V lost 6 bases and J lost 2 bases. CDR1 and CDR2 from the germline V gene are LNHDA and SQIVND (reference sequence). This CDR3 has 14 residues. The CDR3 here is CASSPTGVNYGYTF. In DNA form, the CDR3 reads TGTGCCAGTAGCCCCACAGGGGTAAACTATGGCTACACCTTC.

The J gene is TRBJ1-6, the V gene TRBV25-1; 7 nucleotides align to TRBD1. The CDR3 extends over 14 amino acids. Germline assignment: CDR1 MGHDK and CDR2 SYGVNS. With V trimmed by 2 bases and J by 8 bases, 3 bases remained unmatched. For the CDR3, the DNA is TGTGCCAGCAGTGAAAGGGGACAGTATTCACCCCTCCACTTT. It encodes CASSERGQYSPLHF.

The V and J genes are TRBV5-1 and TRBJ1-3, with a tentative D call TRBD1 (5 bases). This CDR3 spans 15 amino acids. Trimming stripped 4 bases from V and 2 bases from J, with 13 bases between. The germline V gene encodes CDR1 SGHRS and CDR2 YFSETQ. CDR3 nucleotides: TGCGCCAGCAGCCCAGAGTTGGGGCCTGGAAACACCATATATTTT. Amino acid sequence: CASSPELGPGNTIYF.

The rearrangement uses TRBV4-3 and TRBJ1-6, with no clear D. Germline CDR1 LGHNA, CDR2 YSLEER. The length of the CDR3 is 14 residues. Trimming took off 0 bases at V and 8 bases at J, with 8 bases between the two ends. Written as DNA, the CDR3 is TGCGCCAGCAGCCAAGACAGCGGAGATTCACCCCTCCACTTT. It encodes CASSQDSGDSPLHF.

A few counts support this clone. This specimen includes other DNA sequences encoding the same CDR3. DNA for the CDR3: TGCGCCAGCAGCTTGCTACTAGCGGGGGGGTATGAGACCCAGTACTTC. The encoded protein is CASSLLLAGGYETQYF. V is TRBV5-1 and J is TRBJ2-5, with TRBD2 identical over 13 bases. The junction had 5 bases not matched to a gene; V was cut back by 1 base and J by 5 bases. The CDR3 extends over 16 amino acids. Germline assignment: CDR1 SGHRS and CDR2 YFSETQ.

The chain recombines TRBV5-8 with TRBJ1-5; TRBD1 aligns across 8 bases. Germline CDR1 reads SGHTS; CDR2 reads YDEGEE. The CDR3 is 15 residues long. V was clipped by 1 base and J by 4 bases; unmatched bases: 4. The CDR3, as DNA: TGTGCCAGCAGCTTGAGGACAGGGATTAATCAGCCCCAGCATTTT. Translated, it gives CASSLRTGINQPQHF.

The V call is TRBV27, the J call TRBJ2-5; TRBD2 aligns across 8 bases. The CDR3 has 13 residues. Germline V gene sequence: CDR1 MNHEY, CDR2 SMNVEV (reference sequence). The V gene end was trimmed by 3 bases and the J gene end by 4 bases; junction bases not matched to a gene: 1. The CDR3 coding sequence is TGTGCCAGCAGTTTCGCGGGGGGAGAGACCCAGTACTTC. Translation gives CASSFAGGETQYF.

The chain carries TRBV5-5 and TRBJ2-7; 11 nucleotides align to TRBD2. The CDR3 covers 15 residues. J was trimmed by 5 bases and V by 4 bases; bases with no gene match: 8. The germline V gene has CDR1 SGHKS and CDR2 YYEKEE (reference sequence). The CDR3 coding sequence is TGTGCCAGCAGCCAACTGACTAGCGGGATACACGAGCAGTACTTC. This translates into CASSQLTSGIHEQYF. Combining the CDR3 with reference TRBV5-5 and TRBJ2-7 gives the whole variable domain DAGVTQSPTHLIKTRGQQVTLRCSPISGHKSVSWYQQVLGQGPQFIFQYYEKEERGRGNFPDRFSARQFPNYSSELNVNALLLGDSALYLCASSQLTSGIHEQYFGPGTRLTVT.

J is TRBJ2-6 and V is TRBV19, with TRBD1 identical over 10 bases. CDR1 and CDR2 from the germline V gene are LNHDA and SQIVND (reference sequence). The CDR3 extends over 18 amino acids. J gave up 1 base and V 7 bases, and 10 bases lay outside the gene matches. The CDR3 spells CASTRRDRGSSGANVLTF. The CDR3, as DNA: TGTGCCAGTACGAGGCGGGACAGGGGATCTTCTGGGGCCAACGTCCTGACTTTC.

The CDR3 region has the DNA TGTGCCAGTAAAAGGGGGGGGAATGACAATGAGCAGTTCTTC. This encodes CASKRGGNDNEQFF. This rearrangement joins TRBV19 to TRBJ2-1; possible D gene TRBD2, 7 bases. V was trimmed by 7 bases and J by 5 bases, leaving 15 bases between them. Germline V gives CDR1 LNHDA, CDR2 SQIVND (reference sequence). This CDR3 spans 14 amino acids. Variable domain in full (rest from reference TRBV19 and TRBJ2-1): DGGITQSPKYLFRKEGQNVTLSCEQNLNHDAMYWYRQDPGQGLRLIYYSQIVNDFQKGDIAEGYSVSREKKESFPLTVTSAQKNPTAFYLCASKRGGNDNEQFFGPGTRLTVL.